This T cell receptor beta chain was recorded in a study of blood T cell repertoires in COVID-19. Authors' analysis steps: Amplification from reference gene primers served as the basis for estimated nucleated cell counts. Sequencing used immunoSEQ multiplex PCR; TCRdb keeps in-frame clones, though not all of them. That table supplies the V and J calls and clone size; D and trimming were determined from the DNA. Among under 300,000 clones, more than 80% were seen once, and the ten largest hold more than 5.5%. The germline CDR1 and CDR2 sequences are ENHRY and SYGVKD. V gave up 8 bases and J gave up 3 bases; unmatched junction bases: 4. The CDR3 loop spans 13 amino acids.

The genes are TRBV10-3 and TRBJ1-5, with 7 nucleotides matching TRBD1. The sequenced sample consisted of peripheral blood. The sequence came from a human donor in a cohort sampled during active COVID-19. Here the CDR3 reads CAIGGGNNQPQHF. The CDR3 bases are TGTGCCATCGGAGGGGGCAACAATCAGCCCCAGCATTTT.